The TCR beta chain under discussion was sequenced for a study of blood T cells in healthy people across ages. Whole-study findings and limits: The CMV status of each donor remained undetermined, and this could have confounded shifts in expanded clonotypes.

PCR was performed a second time for 7 to 11 cycles using a sample-barcoded 5' primer and a J-beta primer mix. Per-sample output comprised a minimum of 3 million paired-end reads containing CDR3. Each CDR3 protein is one row after TCRdb ran MiXCR on the 5' RACE reads. The table records some 1 million distinct CDR3 sequences, 35% to 55% of them present only once. A note on this clonotype: The target antigen is unknown.

The V and J ends lost 0 bases and 7 bases respectively, with 28 bases between them. In germline, CDR1 is DFQATT, CDR2 SNEGSKA (reference sequence). This CDR3 spans 18 amino acids. PBMCs were isolated at a quantity of at least 6.5 million per sample. The chain is built from TRBV20-1 and TRBJ2-7; D may be TRBD1 (5 bases). The sequenced material came from blood. The sequence was obtained from a woman aged 55-69 years in good health. CDR3 nucleotides: TGCAGTGCTAGAGATAGTGTCCAGCGACAGACCCGTGGCAATGAGCAGTACTTC. Translation gives CSARDSVQRQTRGNEQYF.